These 22 T cell receptor beta chains share one sample of origin, sequenced in a study of graft-versus-host responses after intestinal transplantation. Using immunoSEQ multiplex PCR, the repertoire was profiled, and TCRdb retains in-frame clones only, with some absent. The sample shows around 37,000 clones, roughly four fifths of them seen only once. Sequenced here: PBMCs, sampled roughly 1,000 days after transplant. These receptor sequences come from a human patient who received an intestinal transplant, so some T cells may come from the graft donor.

The V gene is TRBV28, the J gene TRBJ2-5; weak D call: TRBD2 (6 bases). Germline V CDR1 and CDR2: MDHEN, SYDVKM. Trimming stripped 4 bases from V and 5 bases from J, with 20 bases between. The CDR3 sequence is 16 residues long. As DNA, the CDR3 is TGTGCCAGCAGTTCCCGACTGGGTCGGGGGAGGGAGACCCAGTACTTC. Translated, it gives CASSSRLGRGRETQYF.

The genes are TRBV6-5 and TRBJ2-2, with no clear D. From germline, CDR1 is MNHEY and CDR2 SVGAGI. V dropped 8 bases and J dropped 2 bases, with 12 bases sitting between them. The CDR3 runs to 14 residues. The CDR3 DNA is TGTGCCAGCCGGATGGTGGCAAACACCGGGGAGCTGTTTTTT. Protein product: CASRMVANTGELFF.

This clone was found a few times. V and J are TRBV6-1 and TRBJ1-5; no firm D call. Trimming removed 5 bases at V and 7 bases at J, with 18 bases between. The CDR3 runs to 15 residues. Germline V gene data show CDR1 as MNHNS and CDR2 as SASEGT. CDR3 sequence (DNA): TGTGCCAGCAGTTCGGACCCGGGATCTGGACAGCCCCAGCATTTT. It yields the protein CASSSDPGSGQPQHF.

The gene calls are TRBV4-1 and TRBJ2-7, with 11 bases identical to TRBD1. Germline-derived CDR1 and CDR2 are MGHRA and YSYEKL. There are 20 residues in the CDR3. V shed 4 bases, J shed 5 bases, and the junction held 22 bases outside the gene matches. The CDR3: CASSLRGKGQGVTDPHEQYF. As DNA, the CDR3 is TGCGCCAGCAGCCTCCGGGGGAAGGGACAGGGGGTGACGGACCCTCACGAGCAGTACTTC.

The V and J genes are TRBV18 and TRBJ1-5; D unclear. Trimming shortened V by 2 bases and J by 7 bases, and 6 bases separated the two germline ends. Germline-derived CDR1 and CDR2 are KGHSH and LQKENI. The CDR3 covers 12 residues. CDR3 nucleotide sequence: TGTGCCAGCTCACCAACGGGGCAGCCCCAGCATTTT. It is translated as CASSPTGQPQHF.

Remarks on this clone: The junction differs from germline at one of its ends, possibly a read error. This rearrangement joins TRBV7-7 to TRBJ2-7; TRBD1 matches 7 bases. The CDR3 is 19 residues long. Germline CDR1 SSHAT, CDR2 FNYEAQ (reference sequence). The CDR3 sequence: CASSLAWGTAERLCYEQYF. CDR3 DNA: TGTGCTAGCAGCTTAGCTTGGGGGACAGCCGAGCGCCTTTGCTACGAGCAGTACTTC.

The CDR3 loop reads CASSSGETQYF. The CDR3, as DNA: TGTGCCAGCAGCTCAGGAGAGACCCAGTACTTC. The chain uses TRBV7-3 and TRBJ2-5, with unresolved D. The germline gives CDR1 SGHTA, CDR2 FQGTGA. This CDR3 contains 11 residues. Trimming removed 4 bases at V and 4 bases at J, with 4 bases between.

The V and J genes are TRBV4-2 and TRBJ2-7; 7 bases fit TRBD2. This CDR3 spans 16 amino acids. Germline assignment: CDR1 LGHNA and CDR2 YNFKEQ. Trimming took 1 base from V and 2 from J; bases not matched to a gene: 8. As DNA, the CDR3 is TGTGCCAGCAGCCAAGCGGCTAGCGGCGGGACCTACGAGCAGTACTTC. Translated, it gives CASSQAASGGTYEQYF.

The chain has TRBV13 and TRBJ2-7, with 7 bases identical to TRBD1. Germline CDR1 and CDR2: PRHDT and FYEKMQ (reference sequence). The CDR3 spans 14 residues. The trim removed 0 bases at V and 6 bases at J, leaving 5 bases unmatched. The CDR3 DNA is TGTGCCAGCAGCTTAGGGGCAGGGGGTGGCGAGCAGTACTTC. Protein: CASSLGAGGGEQYF.

The chain recombines TRBV5-6 with TRBJ1-4; no clear D gene. With 0 bases removed from V and 2 bases from J, the gap between germline ends came to 8 bases. The germline CDR1 and CDR2 sequences are SGHDT and YYEEEE. CDR3 length equals 15 residues. The CDR3 nucleotides read TGTGCCAGCAGCTTGGGGCCGGCCACTAATGAAAAACTGTTTTTT. Encoded protein: CASSLGPATNEKLFF.

Only one count was recorded for this clone. V gene TRBV9 combines with J gene TRBJ1-3, with D uncertain. V was clipped by 0 bases and J by 0 bases, with 10 bases between them. Germline V lookup: CDR1 SGDLS, CDR2 YYNGEE. There are 16 residues in the CDR3. The CDR3 nucleotides read TGTGCCAGCAGCGTAGGTGGAGTTAACTCTGGAAACACCATATATTTT. This gives the protein CASSVGGVNSGNTIYF.

The genes are TRBV14 and TRBJ2-5; 7 positions agree with TRBD2. Germline values: CDR1 SGHDN, CDR2 FVKESK. J was trimmed by 2 bases and V by 5 bases; bases with no gene match: 14. CDR3 length: 17 residues. The CDR3 DNA is TGTGCCAGCAGCGGGGGAATAGGGACTACGGAGCAAGAGACCCAGTACTTC. It codes for CASSGGIGTTEQETQYF. Combining the CDR3 with reference TRBV14 and TRBJ2-5 gives the whole variable domain EAGVTQFPSHSVIEKGQTVTLRCDPISGHDNLYWYRRVMGKEIKFLLHFVKESKQDESGMPNNRFLAERTGGTYSTLKVQPAELEDSGVYFCASSGGIGTTEQETQYFGPGTRLLVL.

The chain combines TRBV28 with TRBJ2-6; D is perhaps TRBD2 (6 bases). The CDR3 extends over 17 amino acids. Trimming left V 6 bases short and J 0 bases short, with 15 bases between. Germline CDR1 MDHEN, CDR2 SYDVKM. In DNA, the CDR3 is TGTGCCAGCAGGGAAGCGGGTAGGAGCTCTGGGGCCAACGTCCTGACTTTC. Protein: CASREAGRSSGANVLTF.

The V and J genes are TRBV28 and TRBJ2-3; D might be TRBD2 (5 bases). Per the germline V gene, CDR1 is MDHEN and CDR2 is SYDVKM. Between the trimmed V and J ends, which lost 5 bases and 1 base, there was a span of 7 bases. This CDR3 is 13 amino acids long. CDR3 residues: CASSQLGTDTQYF. In nucleotides, the CDR3 is TGTGCCAGCAGTCAACTAGGCACAGATACGCAGTATTTT.

The chain has TRBV6-5 and TRBJ1-2; 8 bases match TRBD1. The CDR3 loop spans 14 amino acids. Unmatched junction bases numbered 5, after V lost 4 bases and J lost 4 bases. The germline gives CDR1 MNHEY, CDR2 SVGAGI. The CDR3 is CASSSTGVGYGYTF. CDR3 nucleotide sequence: TGTGCCAGCAGTTCGACAGGGGTCGGCTATGGCTACACCTTC.

V usage is TRBV15 and J usage is TRBJ2-7; D is ambiguous. CDR3 length: 14 residues. The V gene lost 0 bases and the J gene lost 2 bases, with 8 bases spanning the gap. The germline CDR1 and CDR2 sequences are LNHNV and YYDKDF (reference sequence). Here the CDR3 DNA reads TGTGCCACCAGCAGAGATATTACAGCCTACGAGCAGTACTTC. As protein: CATSRDITAYEQYF.

This CDR3 is CASSLTPSLTNEKLFF. DNA for the CDR3: TGTGCCAGCAGCCTGACCCCCTCGCTTACTAATGAAAAACTGTTTTTT. This chain uses TRBV7-6 with TRBJ1-4; D ambiguous. The CDR3 covers 16 residues. Germline CDR1 is SGHVS and CDR2 is FNYEAQ. The V end lost 5 bases, the J end lost 2 bases, and 15 bases lay between the germline ends.

The chain couples TRBV7-9 to TRBJ2-1; possible D gene TRBD1, 6 bases. Germline V gene lookup returns CDR1 SEHNR and CDR2 FQNEAQ (reference sequence). The CDR3 spans 14 residues. V was shortened by 5 bases and J by 4 bases, with 12 bases between the two germline ends. The CDR3 sequence: CASSPRTVYNEQFF. DNA for the CDR3: TGTGCCAGCAGCCCAAGGACAGTATACAATGAGCAGTTCTTC. The entire variable domain, with the rest obtained from reference TRBV7-9 and TRBJ2-1, is as follows: DTGVSQNPRHKITKRGQNVTFRCDPISEHNRLYWYRQTLGQGPEFLTYFQNEAQLEKSRLLSDRFSAERPKGSFSTLEIQRTEQGDSAMYLCASSPRTVYNEQFFGPGTRLTVL.

The chain carries TRBV6-6 and TRBJ1-3; a weak D match, TRBD1 (6 bases). The V and J ends lost 7 bases and 3 bases respectively, with 19 bases between them. The CDR3 loop spans 16 amino acids. Germline V gives CDR1 MNHNY, CDR2 SVGAGI (reference sequence). The CDR3 sequence: CASTSAGGQGGNTIYF. CDR3 DNA sequence: TGTGCCAGCACCTCCGCGGGGGGGCAGGGTGGAAACACCATATATTTT.

The chain links TRBV19 to TRBJ2-1, with TRBD2 matching 13 bases. CDR3 length: 16 residues. CDR1 and CDR2 (germline): LNHDA, SQIVND (reference sequence). Trimming removed 3 bases from V and 9 bases from J; junction bases left unmatched: 8. CDR3 loop: CASSIARTSGRSEQFF. The CDR3 nucleotides read TGTGCCAGTAGTATTGCTAGGACTAGCGGGAGAAGTGAGCAGTTCTTC.

The V and J genes are TRBV7-9 and TRBJ2-1; TRBD2 agrees at 7 bases. V lost 3 bases and J lost 6; bases outside the gene matches: 2. Germline V CDR1 and CDR2: SEHNR, FQNEAQ (reference sequence). CDR3 size: 13 residues. CDR3 sequence (DNA): TGTGCCAGCAGCTTGGGGGGGAGCAATGAGCAGTTCTTC. Translated: CASSLGGSNEQFF.

The gene calls are TRBV5-4 and TRBJ1-4; 8 bases are shared with TRBD1. Germline CDR1 reads SGHNT; CDR2 reads YYREEE (reference sequence). The CDR3 has 14 amino acids. J lost 7 bases, V lost 4 bases, and 6 bases had no gene match. The CDR3 spells CASSPGQGREKLFF. DNA of the CDR3: TGTGCCAGCAGCCCCGGACAGGGCCGTGAAAAACTGTTTTTT.